The rows below give T cell receptor beta chains drawn from one sample of a study of T cells in Graves' hyperthyroidism and ophthalmopathy. TCRdb reanalysed the multiplex PCR reads using MiXCR and keeps one entry per CDR3 protein. The data hold 550,000 to 700,000 distinct CDR3 sequences, with around 15% observed a single time. Sequences were obtained from blood. Receptors originate from a woman in her thirties or forties with Graves' ophthalmopathy. Each CDR3 is given with its conserved first and last residue. The D gene is left open where the match is weak. Expanded clones are given a class, and other clones once, few, many or no size at all.

>-|TRBJ2-7|TRBV27|many
CASSSSRDRGLASSYEQYF
TGTGCCAGCAGTTCGAGCCGGGACAGGGGACTAGCGAGCTCCTACGAGCAGTACTTC
>TRBD1|TRBJ2-2|TRBV11-2|many
CASSFPGTGDTGELFF
TGTGCCAGCAGCTTTCCCGGGACAGGGGACACCGGGGAGCTGTTTTTT
>TRBD1|TRBJ1-1|TRBV6-2/TRBV6-3|many
CASRGQWGNTEAFF
TGTGCCAGCAGGGGACAGTGGGGGAACACTGAAGCTTTCTTT
>TRBD2|TRBJ2-2|TRBV20-1|many
CSARENSGRGRTGELFF
TGCAGTGCTAGAGAGAATAGCGGGAGGGGGCGCACCGGGGAGCTGTTTTTT
>-|TRBJ2-2|TRBV28|many
CASSSGGTPNTGELFF
TGTGCCAGCAGTTCAGGTGGGACTCCGAACACCGGGGAGCTGTTTTTT
>TRBD1|TRBJ1-2|TRBV28|many
CASIGPGTDLHGYTF
TGTGCCAGCATCGGACCCGGGACAGATCTCCATGGCTACACCTTC
>TRBD1|TRBJ2-1|TRBV24-1|-
CATSDLVGTEGANEQFF
TGTGCCACCAGTGATTTAGTTGGGACAGAGGGTGCAAATGAGCAGTTCTTC
>-|TRBJ2-5|TRBV15|-
CATSRWGRQETQYF
TGTGCCACCAGCAGATGGGGACGGCAAGAGACCCAGTACTTC
>-|TRBJ1-1|TRBV6-4|-
CASSDTSRGTEAFF
TGTGCCAGCAGTGACACAAGCAGGGGAACTGAAGCTTTCTTT
>-|TRBJ1-1|TRBV30|-
CAWSGGPDGNTEAFF
TGTGCCTGGAGTGGGGGGCCCGATGGGAACACTGAAGCTTTCTTT
>-|TRBJ2-5|TRBV7-3|many
CASSYEILRDIFGGPQYF
TGTGCCAGCAGCTACGAGATACTTCGGGACATTTTCGGAGGGCCCCAGTACTTC
>-|TRBJ1-1|TRBV6-2/TRBV6-3|few
CASSSTGRHTEAFF
TGTGCCAGCAGTAGCACAGGGAGACACACTGAAGCTTTCTTT
>-|TRBJ1-1|TRBV7-9|many
CASSYAGGGGTEAFF
TGTGCCAGCAGCTACGCGGGCGGGGGAGGCACTGAAGCTTTCTTT
>-|TRBJ2-7|TRBV4-2|-
CASSQDPQVYYEQYF
TGTGCCAGCAGCCAAGATCCCCAGGTTTACTACGAGCAGTACTTC